The text below deals with one T cell receptor (beta chain). What it recognizes is unknown. Sequencing used immunoSEQ multiplex PCR; TCRdb keeps in-frame clones, though not all of them. The data show around 19,000 clones, with 80% to 85% seen just once and approximately 39% held by the top ten. V was trimmed by 6 bases and J by 6 bases, leaving 12 bases between them. Germline CDR1 and CDR2: SEHNR and FQNEAQ (reference sequence). The CDR3 length is 13 residues. This entry comes from a study of T cell therapy after organ transplantation. Study details: Long-term post-therapy blood was drawn 20 to 29 weeks after therapy ended.

Time point described: 20-29 weeks after completion of therapy. The TCR originated in a human patient who had received a solid organ transplant and had CMV disease. A share of the T cells may be of graft donor origin. The sequencing here drew on CD8+ T cells from blood, taken after autologous CMV-specific T cell therapy. The chain employs TRBV7-9 and TRBJ2-1, with TRBD2 as a possible D gene (6 bases). The CDR3 spells CASRFGLSNEQFF. For the CDR3, the DNA is TGTGCCAGCAGGTTCGGACTAAGCAATGAGCAGTTCTTC.